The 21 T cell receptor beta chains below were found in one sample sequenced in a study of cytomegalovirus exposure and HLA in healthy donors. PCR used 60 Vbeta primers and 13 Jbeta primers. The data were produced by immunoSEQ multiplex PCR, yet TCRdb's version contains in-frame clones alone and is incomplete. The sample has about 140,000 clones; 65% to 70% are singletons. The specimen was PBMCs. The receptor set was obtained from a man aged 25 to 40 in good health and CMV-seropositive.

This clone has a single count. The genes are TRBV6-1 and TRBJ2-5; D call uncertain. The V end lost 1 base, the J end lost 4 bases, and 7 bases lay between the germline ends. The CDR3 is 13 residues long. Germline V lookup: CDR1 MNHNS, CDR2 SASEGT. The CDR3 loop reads CASSEGGVETQYF. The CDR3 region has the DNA TGTGCCAGCAGTGAAGGAGGTGTAGAGACCCAGTACTTC.

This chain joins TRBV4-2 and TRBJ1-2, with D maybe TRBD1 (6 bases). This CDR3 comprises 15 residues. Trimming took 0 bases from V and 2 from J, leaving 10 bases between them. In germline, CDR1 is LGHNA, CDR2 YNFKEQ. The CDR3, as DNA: TGTGCCAGCAGCCAAGAAACAGGGCTGAACTATGGCTACACCTTC. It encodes CASSQETGLNYGYTF.

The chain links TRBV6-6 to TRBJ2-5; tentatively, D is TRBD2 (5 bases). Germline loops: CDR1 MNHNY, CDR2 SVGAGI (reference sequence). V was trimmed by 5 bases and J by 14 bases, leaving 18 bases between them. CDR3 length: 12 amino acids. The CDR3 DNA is TGTGCCAGCAGTATACGGGGAGAAGGCGGCTACTTC. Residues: CASSIRGEGGYF.

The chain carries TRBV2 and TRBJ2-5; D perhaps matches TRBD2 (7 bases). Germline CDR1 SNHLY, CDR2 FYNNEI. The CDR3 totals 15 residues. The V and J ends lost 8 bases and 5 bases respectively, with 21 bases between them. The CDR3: CASDPTGGLAETQYF. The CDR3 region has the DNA TGTGCCAGCGACCCTACCGGGGGGCTCGCGGAGACCCAGTACTTC.

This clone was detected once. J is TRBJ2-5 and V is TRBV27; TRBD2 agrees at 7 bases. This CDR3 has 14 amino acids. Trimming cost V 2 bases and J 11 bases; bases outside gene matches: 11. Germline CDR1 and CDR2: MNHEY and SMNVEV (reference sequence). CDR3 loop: CASSLAAGAGFQYF. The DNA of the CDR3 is TGTGCCAGCAGTTTAGCAGCCGGAGCGGGATTTCAGTACTTC.

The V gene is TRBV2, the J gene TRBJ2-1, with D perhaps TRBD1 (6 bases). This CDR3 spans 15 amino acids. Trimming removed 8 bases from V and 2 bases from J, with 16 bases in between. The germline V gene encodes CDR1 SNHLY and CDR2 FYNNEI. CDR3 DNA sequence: TGTGCCAGCGGAAAACAGGGTTTAACCTACAATGAGCAGTTCTTC. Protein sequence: CASGKQGLTYNEQFF.

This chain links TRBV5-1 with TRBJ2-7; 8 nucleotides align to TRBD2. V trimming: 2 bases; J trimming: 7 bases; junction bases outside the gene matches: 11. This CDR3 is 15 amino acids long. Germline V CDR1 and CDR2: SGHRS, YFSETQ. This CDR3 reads CASSFSGTAVVEQYF. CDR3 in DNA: TGCGCCAGCAGCTTTAGCGGGACGGCGGTTGTAGAGCAGTACTTC.

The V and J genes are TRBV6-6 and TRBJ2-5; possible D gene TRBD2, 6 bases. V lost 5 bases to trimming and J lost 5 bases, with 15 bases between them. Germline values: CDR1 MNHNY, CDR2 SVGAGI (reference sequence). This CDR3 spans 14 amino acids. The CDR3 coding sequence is TGTGCCAGCAGTCCCCGGGACTTTGGGGAGACCCAGTACTTC. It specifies CASSPRDFGETQYF.

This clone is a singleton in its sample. As DNA, the CDR3 is TGCGCCAGCAGCACCGGGACAGTAAAAGAGACCCAGTACTTC. Translated, it gives CASSTGTVKETQYF. The genes are TRBV5-1 and TRBJ2-5, with 7 nucleotides matching TRBD1. Germline V gene lookup returns CDR1 SGHRS and CDR2 YFSETQ. V shed 4 bases and J 3 bases; nucleotides not matched to a gene: 6. CDR3 length: 14 amino acids.

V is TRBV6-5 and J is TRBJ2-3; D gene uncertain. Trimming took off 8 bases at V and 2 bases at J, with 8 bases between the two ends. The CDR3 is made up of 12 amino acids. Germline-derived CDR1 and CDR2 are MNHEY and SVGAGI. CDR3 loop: CASGVPTDTQYF. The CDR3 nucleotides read TGTGCCAGCGGAGTACCCACAGATACGCAGTATTTT.

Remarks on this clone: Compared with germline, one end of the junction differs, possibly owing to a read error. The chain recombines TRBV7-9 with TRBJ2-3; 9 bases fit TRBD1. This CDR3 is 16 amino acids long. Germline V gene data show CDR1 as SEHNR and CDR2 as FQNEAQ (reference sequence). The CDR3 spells CSSSNPGTGLEDTQYF. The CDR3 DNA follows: TGTTCCAGCAGCAATCCCGGGACAGGGCTGGAGGATACGCAGTATTTT.

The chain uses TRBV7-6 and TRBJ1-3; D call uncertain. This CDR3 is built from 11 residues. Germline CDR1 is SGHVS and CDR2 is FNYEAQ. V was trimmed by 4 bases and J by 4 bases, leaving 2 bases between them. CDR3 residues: CASSSGNTIYF. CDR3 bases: TGTGCCAGCAGCTCAGGAAACACCATATATTTT.

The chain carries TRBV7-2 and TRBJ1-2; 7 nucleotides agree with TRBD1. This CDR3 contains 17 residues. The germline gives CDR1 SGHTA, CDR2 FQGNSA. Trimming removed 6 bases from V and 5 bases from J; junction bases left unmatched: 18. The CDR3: CASSSALGTAERYGYTF. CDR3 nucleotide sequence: TGTGCCAGCAGTTCGGCGCTGGGGACAGCGGAAAGATATGGCTACACCTTC.

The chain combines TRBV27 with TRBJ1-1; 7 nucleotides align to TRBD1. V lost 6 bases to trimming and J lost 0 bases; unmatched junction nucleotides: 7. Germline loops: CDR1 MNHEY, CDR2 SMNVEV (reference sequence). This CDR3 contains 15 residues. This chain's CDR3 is CASSAGQTMNTEAFF. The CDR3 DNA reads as TGTGCCAGCAGCGCGGGACAGACAATGAACACTGAAGCTTTCTTT.

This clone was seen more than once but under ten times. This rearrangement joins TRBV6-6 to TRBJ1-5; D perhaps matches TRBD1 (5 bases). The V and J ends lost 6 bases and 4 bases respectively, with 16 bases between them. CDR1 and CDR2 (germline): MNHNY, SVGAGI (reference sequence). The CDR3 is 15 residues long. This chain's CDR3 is CASRTEDGGNQPQHF. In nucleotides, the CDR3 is TGTGCCAGCAGAACAGAAGACGGGGGGAATCAGCCCCAGCATTTT.

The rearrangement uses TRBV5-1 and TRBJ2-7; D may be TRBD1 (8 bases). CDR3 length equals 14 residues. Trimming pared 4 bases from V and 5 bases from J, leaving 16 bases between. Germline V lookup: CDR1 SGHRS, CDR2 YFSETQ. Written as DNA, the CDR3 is TGCGCCAGCAGCAGCGGGGACAGGCCCAACGAGCAGTACTTC. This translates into CASSSGDRPNEQYF.

The DNA of the CDR3 is TGTGCCAGCCTCCACACTATAAACGAGCAGTACTTC. It encodes CASLHTINEQYF. The chain joins TRBV2 to TRBJ2-7; D is uncertain. The V gene's germline CDR1 is SNHLY and CDR2 FYNNEI. This CDR3 contains 12 residues. Trimming shortened V by 8 bases and J by 5 bases, and 13 bases separated the two germline ends.

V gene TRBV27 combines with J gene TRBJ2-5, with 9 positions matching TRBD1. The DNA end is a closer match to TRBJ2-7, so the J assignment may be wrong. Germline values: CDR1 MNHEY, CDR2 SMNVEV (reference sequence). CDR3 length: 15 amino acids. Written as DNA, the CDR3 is TGTGCCAGCAGTCTCGGGACAGGGATCACCTACGAGCAGTACTTC. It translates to CASSLGTGITYEQYF.

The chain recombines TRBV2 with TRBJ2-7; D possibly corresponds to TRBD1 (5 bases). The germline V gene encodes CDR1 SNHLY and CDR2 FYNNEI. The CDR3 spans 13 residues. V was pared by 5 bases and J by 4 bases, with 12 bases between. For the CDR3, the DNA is TGTGCCAGCAGTCGGCCCCAGGGTTACGAGCAGTACTTC. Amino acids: CASSRPQGYEQYF.

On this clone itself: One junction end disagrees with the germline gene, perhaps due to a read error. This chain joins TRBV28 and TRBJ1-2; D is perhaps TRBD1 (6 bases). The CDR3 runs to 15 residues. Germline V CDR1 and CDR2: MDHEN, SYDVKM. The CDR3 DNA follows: TGTGCCAGCAATTTAGGGACACCCAGGGATTGGGGCTACACCTTC. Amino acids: CASNLGTPRDWGYTF.

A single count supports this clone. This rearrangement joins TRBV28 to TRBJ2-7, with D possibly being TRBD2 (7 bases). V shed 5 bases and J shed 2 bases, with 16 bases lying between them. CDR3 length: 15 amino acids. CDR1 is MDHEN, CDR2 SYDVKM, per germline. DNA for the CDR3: TGTGCCAGCAGTCCGCGGGGGCGGGGCGCCTACGAGCAGTACTTC. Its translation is CASSPRGRGAYEQYF.